This T cell receptor (beta chain) is from a study of cytomegalovirus exposure and HLA in healthy donors. Overall study context: Drawn from HLA-typed donors, 80 million to 95 million unique TCRs were held in an early data release.

A multiplex PCR was run with 60 Vbeta primers and 13 Jbeta primers. Profiling relied on immunoSEQ multiplex PCR, and the TCRdb table lists in-frame clones only, not all of them. This table holds approximately 160,000 clones, 80% found once. Study results and limitations: Among the CMV-associated chains, a few were confirmed in vitro as specific for CMV antigens. The investigators catalogued some 160 TCR beta chains as cytomegalovirus-associated.

This CDR3 region has 12 residues. With regard to this clone: What it binds is not known.

The chain combines TRBV21-1 with TRBJ1-2; TRBD1 is taken as the D call from the table, unchecked against the DNA. TRBV21-1 corresponds to a pseudogene. The TCR comes from a man between 18 and 29 years old in good health and CMV-seropositive. Specimen: PBMCs. DNA for the CDR3: TGTGCCAGCAGCAAACTAGGGGATGGCTACACCTTC. Encoded protein: CASSKLGDGYTF.